This T cell receptor (beta chain) was documented in a study of shared clonotypes between healthy human individuals. Overall study: With ages of 18 to 49, the donors were two women and a few men.

The data were produced by immunoSEQ multiplex PCR, yet TCRdb's version contains in-frame clones alone and is incomplete. This table holds more than 2 million clones, approximately 94% found once. This clone appeared a single time. Its specificity is not known. The germline gives CDR1 SNHLY, CDR2 FYNNEI. The CDR3 has 14 residues. V was trimmed by 7 bases and J by 5 bases, leaving 14 bases between them. Study-level results: All-four-donor shared clonotypes had higher generation probabilities than non-shared clonotypes did.

The source of this sequence is a man aged 18 to 30 in good health. The specimen sequenced was naive CD4+ T cells sorted from blood. Subset given: CD45RA+ positively selected. The rearrangement joins TRBV2 to TRBJ1-4; D remains ambiguous. CDR3 protein: CASTANSLNEKLFF. The CDR3 nucleotides are TGTGCCAGCACCGCGAACAGCCTAAATGAAAAACTGTTTTTT.